The sequence of this T cell receptor (beta chain) was determined in a study of breast tumors, draining lymph nodes, adjacent tissues. The study, taken as a whole, reports: Tumor and nontumor repertoires were significantly more similar in luminal-like than in basal-like breast cancer. Tumors had less TCR diversity than lymph nodes, more than nontumor tissue.

Breast cancer patients provided tissue from their axillary draining lymph nodes. This clonotype appeared many times. Its antigen remains unknown. The CDR3 is made up of 14 amino acids. V was cut by 5 bases and J by 3 bases, with 14 bases left in between. The germline CDR1 and CDR2 sequences are DFQATT and SNEGSKA (reference sequence). One entry per CDR3 protein results from TCRdb running MiXCR on the multiplex PCR reads. The sample lists about 140,000 distinct CDR3 sequences; less than 35% were seen once. The chain uses TRBV20-1 and TRBJ1-5; TRBD1 might be the D (6 bases). Material for sequencing was axillary lymph node tissue. The TCR was taken from a female donor with breast cancer. Some clones in this sample may be carry-over from other donors' samples. CDR3 DNA: TGCAGTGCTCTTACTACAGGGCCCAATCAGCCCCAGCATTTT. Protein product: CSALTTGPNQPQHF.